This T cell receptor beta chain was captured by sequencing in a study of blood T cell repertoires in COVID-19. Overall study context: Collection of acute and convalescent COVID-19 samples took place in the United States, Italy and Spain. From T cells, B-cell-depleted T cells, or PBMCs came the material, which was cDNA or gDNA.

As processed by the authors: The assay estimated nucleated cells by amplifying reference gene primers. Sequenced by immunoSEQ multiplex PCR; TCRdb stores in-frame clones only, minus some. D and trimming come from the DNA, and the V and J calls and clone size come from that table. The sample consists of 71,000 or so clones, 86% of them appearing once. CDR1 SGHRS and CDR2 YFSETQ come from the germline V gene. This CDR3 region has 15 residues. The ends were cut back, 4 bases at V and 8 bases at J, with 18 bases in the middle. The chain carries TRBV5-1 and TRBJ2-2, with D possibly matching TRBD2 (5 bases). This receptor was identified in a man older than 75 in a cohort sampled during active COVID-19. Sequenced material: peripheral blood. The CDR3, as DNA: TGCGCCAGCAGCCCGGCGGGCAGCCGCCCGGGGGAGCTGTTTTTT. Its translation is CASSPAGSRPGELFF. Looking up the rest from reference TRBV5-1 and TRBJ2-2 gives the full variable domain: KAGVTQTPRYLIKTRGQQVTLSCSPISGHRSVSWYQQTPGQGLQFLFEYFSETQRNKGNFPGRFSGRQFSNSRSEMNVSTLELGDSALYLCASSPAGSRPGELFFGEGSRLTVL.